This TCR beta chain was sequenced for a study of cytomegalovirus exposure and HLA in healthy donors. Study-wide findings and caveats: Across donors, most TCRs were seen rarely, yet some public ones were widespread. High specificity and sensitivity for cytomegalovirus status were reported for the classifier.

Of note for this clone: What it binds is unknown.

Method: immunoSEQ multiplex PCR; TCRdb's copy keeps in-frame clones and lacks some. The sample consists of approximately 99,000 clones, 90% to 97% of them appearing once. The CDR3 length is 17 residues. CDR1 is SGHKS and CDR2 is YYEKEE in the germline V gene (reference sequence). With 0 bases clipped from V and 4 bases from J, the junction kept 5 bases outside the gene matches. The source of this sequence is a woman aged 18-29 years in good health and CMV-seronegative. The chain is built from TRBV5-5 and TRBJ1-6; 9 nucleotides match TRBD1. Sequencing used PBMCs. The CDR3 DNA reads TGTGCCAGCAGCTTGGGAGTACAGGGGGCTTATAATTCACCCCTCCACTTT. It yields the protein CASSLGVQGAYNSPLHF.